Here is one TCR beta chain with its context. The data were taken from a study of blood T cell repertoires in COVID-19. Across the whole study: Whether acute or convalescent, the COVID-19 samples came from the United States, Italy and Spain. From T cells, B-cell-depleted T cells, or PBMCs came the material, which was cDNA or gDNA.

This CDR3 is built from 13 residues. The germline V gene encodes CDR1 MDHEN and CDR2 SYDVKM. The germline V and J ends were trimmed by 6 bases and 7 bases, with 12 bases remaining between them. Original data processing: It was from reference gene primer amplification that nucleated cell counts were estimated. This table comes from immunoSEQ multiplex PCR, and its TCRdb copy is limited to in-frame clones, with some not included. The V and J calls and clone size are taken from that table; D and trimming were inferred from the DNA. The top ten clones hold just under 30% of a sample with roughly 120,000 clones, approximately 87% of them seen once.

The genes are TRBV28 and TRBJ1-4; D possibly corresponds to TRBD1 (6 bases). Input material: peripheral blood. The sequence was collected from an older woman with acute or convalescent COVID-19. The CDR3 DNA reads as TGTGCCAGCAGAACTCTGGGGGCTGAAAAACTGTTTTTT. This codes for CASRTLGAEKLFF. Full variable domain (rest looked up from reference TRBV28 and TRBJ1-4): DVKVTQSSRYLVKRTGEKVFLECVQDMDHENMFWYRQDPGLGLRLIYFSYDVKMKEKGDIPEGYSVSREKKERFSLILESASTNQTSMYLCASRTLGAEKLFFGSGTQLSVL.